The present T cell receptor beta chain was sequenced within a study of blood T cell repertoires in COVID-19. Study-level background: The origin of the acute and convalescent COVID-19 samples was the United States, Italy and Spain. The analysed material was cDNA or gDNA that came from T cells, B-cell-depleted T cells, or PBMCs.

Germline-derived CDR1 and CDR2 are KGHSH and LQKENI. The CDR3 consists of 18 residues. Between the trimmed V and J ends, which lost 2 bases and 0 bases, there was a span of 17 bases. Original processing methods: By means of reference gene primer amplification, nucleated cell counts were estimated. Data came from immunoSEQ multiplex PCR; TCRdb stores just in-frame clones and leaves some out. That table supplies the V and J calls and clone size; D and trimming were determined from the DNA. Among 83,000 or so clones listed, approximately 80% were seen once. The TCR comes from a woman of 80 years or more with acute or convalescent COVID-19. Material for sequencing was peripheral blood. V usage is TRBV18 and J usage is TRBJ1-3; D is perhaps TRBD1 (5 bases). The chain's CDR3 is CASSPSSLGQGSGNTIYF. In DNA form, the CDR3 reads TGTGCCAGCTCACCATCCTCGCTAGGCCAGGGCTCTGGAAACACCATATATTTT.